This T cell receptor beta chain was documented in a study of cytomegalovirus exposure and HLA in healthy donors. Note on this clone: The antigen is unknown.

The PCR employed 60 Vbeta primers together with 13 Jbeta primers. Using immunoSEQ multiplex PCR, the repertoire was profiled, and TCRdb retains in-frame clones only, with some absent. The sample has more than 140,000 clones, over 75% seen once. Overall study findings and caveats: Most CMV-associated TCR beta chains appeared HLA-restricted in a later analysis. V- and J-gene trimming of TCR beta was linked (in a later analysis) to a missense DCLRE1C variant.

Germline values: CDR1 MGHRA, CDR2 YSYEKL. Trimming left V 0 bases short and J 1 base short, with 10 bases between. This CDR3 spans 16 amino acids. Sequencing was performed on PBMCs. The chain combines TRBV4-1 with TRBJ1-5; D perhaps matches TRBD1 (5 bases). This receptor was obtained from a male donor in good health and CMV-seronegative. CDR3 nucleotides: TGCGCCAGCAGCCAAGACCCGGGGGAGAGCAATCAGCCCCAGCATTTT. Translated: CASSQDPGESNQPQHF.